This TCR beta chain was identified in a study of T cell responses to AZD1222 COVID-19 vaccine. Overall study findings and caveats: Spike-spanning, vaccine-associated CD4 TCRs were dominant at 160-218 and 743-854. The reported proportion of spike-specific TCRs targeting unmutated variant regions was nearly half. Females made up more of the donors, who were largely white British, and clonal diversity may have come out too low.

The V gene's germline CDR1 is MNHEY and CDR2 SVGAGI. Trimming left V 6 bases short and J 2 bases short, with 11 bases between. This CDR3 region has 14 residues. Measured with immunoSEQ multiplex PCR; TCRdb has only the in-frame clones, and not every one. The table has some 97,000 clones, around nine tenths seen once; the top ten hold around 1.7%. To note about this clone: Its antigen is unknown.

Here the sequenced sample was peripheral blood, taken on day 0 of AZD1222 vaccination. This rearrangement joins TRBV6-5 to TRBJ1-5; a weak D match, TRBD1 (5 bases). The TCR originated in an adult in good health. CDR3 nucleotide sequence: TGTGCCAGCAGATGGCAGGGTGGCAATCAGCCCCAGCATTTT. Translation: CASRWQGGNQPQHF.